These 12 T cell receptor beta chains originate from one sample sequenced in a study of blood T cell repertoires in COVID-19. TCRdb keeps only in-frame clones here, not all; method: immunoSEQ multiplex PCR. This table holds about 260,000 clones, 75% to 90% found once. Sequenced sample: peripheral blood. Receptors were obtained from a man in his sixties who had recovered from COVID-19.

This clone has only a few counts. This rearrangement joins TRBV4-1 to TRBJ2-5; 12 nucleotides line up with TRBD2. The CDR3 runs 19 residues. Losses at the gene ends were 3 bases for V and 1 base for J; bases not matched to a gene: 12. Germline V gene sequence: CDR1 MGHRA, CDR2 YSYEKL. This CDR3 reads CASSQGASGGALAQETQYF. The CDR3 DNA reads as TGCGCCAGCAGCCAGGGAGCTAGCGGGGGGGCCTTGGCCCAAGAGACCCAGTACTTC.

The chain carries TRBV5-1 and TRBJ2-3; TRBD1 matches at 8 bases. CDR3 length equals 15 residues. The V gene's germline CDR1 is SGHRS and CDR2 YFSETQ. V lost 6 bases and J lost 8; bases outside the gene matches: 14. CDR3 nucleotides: TGCGCCAGCACGCAAGACAGGGTCCAGGGGGCTACGCAGTATTTT. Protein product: CASTQDRVQGATQYF.

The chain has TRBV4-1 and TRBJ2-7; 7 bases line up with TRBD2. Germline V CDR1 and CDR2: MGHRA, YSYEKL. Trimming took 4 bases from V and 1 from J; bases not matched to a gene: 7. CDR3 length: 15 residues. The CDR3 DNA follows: TGCGCCAGCAGCCCAAAAGCGCGGGGGTCCTACGAGCAGTACTTC. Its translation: CASSPKARGSYEQYF.

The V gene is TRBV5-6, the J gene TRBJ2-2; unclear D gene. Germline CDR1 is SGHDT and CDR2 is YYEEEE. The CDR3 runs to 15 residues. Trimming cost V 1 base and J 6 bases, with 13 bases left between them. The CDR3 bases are TGTGCCAGCAGCTTGTCTGTCCCTATCTCCGGGGAGCTGTTTTTT. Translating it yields CASSLSVPISGELFF.

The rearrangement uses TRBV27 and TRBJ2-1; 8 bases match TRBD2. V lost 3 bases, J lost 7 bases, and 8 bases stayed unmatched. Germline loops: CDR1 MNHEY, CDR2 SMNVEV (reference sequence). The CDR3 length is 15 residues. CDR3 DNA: TGTGCCAGCAGTTTTACGGGGGGGCAATTTAATGAGCAGTTCTTC. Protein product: CASSFTGGQFNEQFF.

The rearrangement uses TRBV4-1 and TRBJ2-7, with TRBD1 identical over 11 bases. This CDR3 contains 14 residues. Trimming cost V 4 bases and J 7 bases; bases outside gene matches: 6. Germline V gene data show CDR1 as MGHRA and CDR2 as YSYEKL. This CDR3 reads CASSPGQGVWEQYF. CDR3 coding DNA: TGCGCCAGCAGCCCGGGACAGGGGGTATGGGAGCAGTACTTC.

CDR3 sequence reads: CASRAGGARGYTF. The CDR3 coding sequence is TGTGCCAGCAGGGCAGGGGGCGCGAGGGGCTACACCTTC. This sequence joins TRBV5-6 and TRBJ1-2; 8 bases are shared with TRBD1. The CDR3 contains 13 residues. The ends lost 5 bases at V and 8 bases at J; junction bases unmatched: 8. Germline V gene lookup returns CDR1 SGHDT and CDR2 YYEEEE.

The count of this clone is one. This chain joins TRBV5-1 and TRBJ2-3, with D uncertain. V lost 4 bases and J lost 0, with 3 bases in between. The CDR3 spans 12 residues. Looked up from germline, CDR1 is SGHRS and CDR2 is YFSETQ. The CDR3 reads CASSRSTDTQYF. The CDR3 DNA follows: TGCGCCAGCAGCCGGAGCACAGATACGCAGTATTTT.

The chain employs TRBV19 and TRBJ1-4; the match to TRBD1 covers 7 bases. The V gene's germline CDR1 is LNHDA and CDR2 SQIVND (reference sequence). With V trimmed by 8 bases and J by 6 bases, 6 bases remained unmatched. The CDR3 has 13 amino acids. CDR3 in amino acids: CASEGQSYEKLFF. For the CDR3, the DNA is TGTGCCAGTGAGGGACAGAGTTATGAAAAACTGTTTTTT.

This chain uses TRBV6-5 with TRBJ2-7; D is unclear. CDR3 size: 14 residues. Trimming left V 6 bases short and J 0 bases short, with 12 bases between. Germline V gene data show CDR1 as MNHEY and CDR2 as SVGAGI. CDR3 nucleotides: TGTGCCAGCAGCCAAACCGGTAGCTCCTACGAGCAGTACTTC. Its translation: CASSQTGSSYEQYF.

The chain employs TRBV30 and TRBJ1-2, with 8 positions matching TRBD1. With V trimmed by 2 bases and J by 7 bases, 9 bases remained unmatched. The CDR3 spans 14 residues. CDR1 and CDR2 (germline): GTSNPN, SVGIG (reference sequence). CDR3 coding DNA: TGTGCCTGGAGTATGGGCAGGGGGCCTGGTGGCTACACCTTC. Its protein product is CAWSMGRGPGGYTF.

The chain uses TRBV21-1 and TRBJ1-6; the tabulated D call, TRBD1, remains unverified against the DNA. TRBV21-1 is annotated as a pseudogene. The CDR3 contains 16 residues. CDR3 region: CASSPGIGTDNSPLHF. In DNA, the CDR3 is TGTGCCAGCAGCCCGGGAATTGGGACAGATAATTCACCCCTCCACTTT.